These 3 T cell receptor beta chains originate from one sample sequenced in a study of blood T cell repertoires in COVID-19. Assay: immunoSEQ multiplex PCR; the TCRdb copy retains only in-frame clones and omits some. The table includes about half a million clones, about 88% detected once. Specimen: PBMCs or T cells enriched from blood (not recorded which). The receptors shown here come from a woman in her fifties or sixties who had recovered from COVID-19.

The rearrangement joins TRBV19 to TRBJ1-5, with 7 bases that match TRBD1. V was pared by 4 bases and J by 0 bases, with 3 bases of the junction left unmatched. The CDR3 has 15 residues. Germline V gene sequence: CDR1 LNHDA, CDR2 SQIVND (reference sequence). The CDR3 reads CASSRGQDSNQPQHF. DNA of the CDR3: TGTGCCAGTAGTAGAGGACAGGATAGCAATCAGCCCCAGCATTTT.

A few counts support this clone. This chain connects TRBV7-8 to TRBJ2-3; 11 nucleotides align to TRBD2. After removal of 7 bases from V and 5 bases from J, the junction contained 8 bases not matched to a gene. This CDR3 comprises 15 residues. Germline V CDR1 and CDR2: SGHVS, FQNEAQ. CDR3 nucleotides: TGTGCCAGCACTCCCTTTAGCGGGGGGGAAGATACGCAGTATTTT. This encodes CASTPFSGGEDTQYF.

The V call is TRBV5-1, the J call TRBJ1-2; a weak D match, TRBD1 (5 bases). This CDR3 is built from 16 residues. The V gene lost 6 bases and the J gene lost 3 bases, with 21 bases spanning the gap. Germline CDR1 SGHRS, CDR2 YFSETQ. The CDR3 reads CASKKQGGTLYYGYTF. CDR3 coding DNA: TGCGCCAGCAAAAAGCAGGGTGGTACCCTTTACTATGGCTACACCTTC.